Presented here are 5 T cell receptor beta chains from one specimen sequenced in a study of CD8 T cells in ankylosing spondylitis. In TCRdb, the 5' RACE reads were re-called with MiXCR into one record per CDR3 protein. The profile shows about 240,000 distinct CDR3 sequences, about 11% of them singletons. Specimen: blood, either unsorted or a sorted T cell fraction (not recorded which). The receptors shown here come from a male donor with ankylosing spondylitis or in good health (not recorded which).

This clonotype was observed at least ten times. This chain uses TRBV28 with TRBJ2-2; D is perhaps TRBD2 (5 bases). V gave up 5 bases and J gave up 0 bases, with 13 bases separating them. This CDR3 has 16 residues. Germline loops: CDR1 MDHEN, CDR2 SYDVKM. CDR3 in DNA: TGTGCCAGCAGTCAGGTGTCGGAGGCGAACACCGGGGAGCTGTTTTTT. Its translation: CASSQVSEANTGELFF.

In its sample, this clonotype was seen many times. The chain is built from TRBV6-5 and TRBJ2-7; D gene ambiguous. The V gene's germline CDR1 is MNHEY and CDR2 SVGAGI. V lost 2 bases to trimming and J lost 8 bases, with 16 bases between them. This CDR3 region has 14 residues. For the CDR3, the DNA is TGTGCCAGCAGTTACGCCAGGAACCCTGGAAAGCAGTACTTC. It is translated as CASSYARNPGKQYF.

This clonotype was detected ten times or more. The chain joins TRBV12-3 or TRBV12-4 to TRBJ1-5; D gene ambiguous. Trimming removed 5 bases from V and 4 bases from J, with 12 bases in between. CDR3 length: 14 residues. The CDR3 reads CASSPTISNQPQHF. As DNA, the CDR3 is TGTGCCAGCAGTCCGACCATATCTAATCAGCCCCAGCATTTT.

This clonotype occurred a few times. V and J are TRBV25-1 and TRBJ2-1; D may be TRBD1 or TRBD2 (5 bases each). Between the trimmed V and J ends, which lost 3 bases and 9 bases, there was a span of 12 bases. The germline gives CDR1 MGHDK, CDR2 SYGVNS. The CDR3 is 13 amino acids. The chain's CDR3 is CASSDSDGTEQFF. CDR3 sequence (DNA): TGTGCCAGCAGTGATTCAGATGGGACTGAGCAGTTCTTC.

The chain combines TRBV20-1 with TRBJ2-3; D may correspond to TRBD1 or TRBD2 (5 bases each). The CDR3 is 13 residues long. Germline assignment: CDR1 DFQATT and CDR2 SNEGSKA (reference sequence). The ends were cut back, 8 bases at V and 11 bases at J, with 23 bases in the middle. The DNA of the CDR3 is TGCAGTACTGAGATCATACTTCTTGGGGGGCAGTATTTT. Translation gives CSTEIILLGGQYF.